The 27 T cell receptor beta chains below come from one sample, sequenced in a study of CD8+CD57+ T cells in acquired aplastic anemia. The study profiled TCR beta VDJ and CDR3 using genomic DNA as template. TCRdb passed the reads through MiXCR, listing each CDR3 protein once. The sample contains tens of thousands of distinct CDR3 sequences, roughly half of which appear only once. Sequenced sample: sorted CD4+, CD8+, or CD8+CD57+ T cells (not recorded which) from PBMCs. These receptors were obtained from a human donor in good health, serving as a control.

The V call is TRBV10-3, the J call TRBJ1-5, with unresolved D. V was shortened by 0 bases and J by 2 bases, with 5 bases between the two germline ends. The germline CDR1 and CDR2 sequences are ENHRY and SYGVKD. The CDR3 extends over 14 amino acids. In DNA, the CDR3 is TGTGCCATCAGTGAGTCAGGTGGCAATCAGCCCCAGCATTTT. Protein sequence: CAISESGGNQPQHF.

The J gene is TRBJ2-7, the V gene TRBV2; no reliable D call. The CDR3 runs 12 residues. Germline assignment: CDR1 SNHLY and CDR2 FYNNEI. V was clipped by 5 bases and J by 6 bases, with 11 bases between them. CDR3 protein: CASSLPSPEQYF. The CDR3 coding sequence is TGTGCCAGCAGTCTACCCTCCCCCGAGCAGTACTTC. Drawing the rest from reference TRBV2 and TRBJ2-7, the complete variable domain is EPEVTQTPSHQVTQMGQEVILRCVPISNHLYFYWYRQILGQKVEFLVSFYNNEISEKSEIFDDQFSVERPDGSNFTLKIRSTKLEDSAMYFCASSLPSPEQYFGPGTRLTVT.

This clonotype has a handful of counts. J is TRBJ2-6 and V is TRBV6-1, with TRBD1 matching over 7 bases. Germline CDR1 is MNHNS and CDR2 is SASEGT. V shed 4 bases and J 0 bases; nucleotides not matched to a gene: 9. The CDR3 covers 18 residues. CDR3 protein: CASSVRNWDSSGANVLTF. The DNA for the CDR3 is TGTGCCAGCAGTGTAAGAAACTGGGACAGCTCTGGGGCCAACGTCCTGACTTTC.

A few counts support this clonotype. This chain connects TRBV7-9 to TRBJ1-5; D is perhaps TRBD1 (6 bases). Per the germline V gene, CDR1 is SEHNR and CDR2 is FQNEAQ (reference sequence). V lost 7 bases and J 1 base, leaving 14 bases between the germline ends. The CDR3 has 15 residues. The CDR3: CASTEDSGSNQPQHF. The DNA of the CDR3 is TGTGCCAGCACCGAGGACAGCGGGAGCAATCAGCCCCAGCATTTT.

This clonotype was detected only a few times. V and J are TRBV19 and TRBJ1-2; the D is unclear. V lost 5 bases to trimming and J lost 5 bases, with 18 bases between them. Germline V CDR1 and CDR2: LNHDA, SQIVND (reference sequence). This CDR3 has 15 amino acids. The CDR3 spells CASSSPLNNRYGYTF. CDR3 in DNA: TGTGCCAGTAGTTCCCCCCTCAATAATCGGTATGGCTACACCTTC.

V is TRBV19 and J is TRBJ2-7, with a possible D match to TRBD1 (6 bases). Germline lookup yields CDR1 LNHDA and CDR2 SQIVND (reference sequence). The V end lost 3 bases, the J end lost 3 bases, and 12 bases lay between the germline ends. CDR3 length equals 14 residues. This chain's CDR3 is CASSIGTLGYEQYF. In nucleotides, the CDR3 is TGTGCCAGTAGTATCGGGACACTCGGCTACGAGCAGTACTTC. Filled out from reference TRBV19 and TRBJ2-7, the complete variable domain reads DGGITQSPKYLFRKEGQNVTLSCEQNLNHDAMYWYRQDPGQGLRLIYYSQIVNDFQKGDIAEGYSVSREKKESFPLTVTSAQKNPTAFYLCASSIGTLGYEQYFGPGTRLTVT.

This chain joins TRBV11-1 and TRBJ2-1; 14 bases align to TRBD2. The CDR3 length is 18 residues. Germline CDR1 SGHAT, CDR2 FQDESV (reference sequence). Trimming removed 1 base from V and 7 bases from J; junction bases left unmatched: 9. The CDR3 is CASSLVGPGLAGVNEQFF. CDR3 in DNA: TGTGCCAGCAGCTTAGTAGGTCCGGGACTAGCGGGGGTGAATGAGCAGTTCTTC.

About this clonotype itself: The junction shows a germline mismatch at one end, possibly a read error. The chain uses TRBV10-3 and TRBJ2-3, with TRBD1 matching over 9 bases. Germline lookup yields CDR1 ENHRY and CDR2 SYGVKD. The CDR3 is made up of 16 amino acids. CDR3 in DNA: TGTGCCATCAGTGAGCCCGTCGCGGGACAGGGAGATACACAGTATTTT. It codes for CAISEPVAGQGDTQYF.

In its sample, this clonotype was seen a few times. The chain recombines TRBV29-1 with TRBJ1-1, with 8 bases identical to TRBD1. The trim removed 7 bases at V and 3 bases at J, leaving 7 bases unmatched. This CDR3 spans 13 amino acids. In germline, CDR1 is SQVTM, CDR2 ANQGSEA. This CDR3 reads CSAARGLDTEAFF. The CDR3 nucleotides read TGCAGCGCTGCCAGGGGGCTGGACACTGAAGCTTTCTTT.

This clonotype was detected only a few times. The J gene is TRBJ2-7, the V gene TRBV2; 8 nucleotides match TRBD1. V trimming: 4 bases; J trimming: 3 bases; junction bases outside the gene matches: 5. This CDR3 has 14 amino acids. Germline lookup yields CDR1 SNHLY and CDR2 FYNNEI. In DNA, the CDR3 is TGTGCCAGCAGTGTTGACAGGGGTGGCTACGAGCAGTACTTC. This codes for CASSVDRGGYEQYF.

The V call is TRBV25-1, the J call TRBJ2-1; D is perhaps TRBD2 (6 bases). With 6 bases removed from V and 4 bases from J, the gap between germline ends came to 13 bases. The germline V gene has CDR1 MGHDK and CDR2 SYGVNS. The CDR3 is 14 amino acids. The CDR3 DNA reads as TGTGCCAGCAGCACGACCGGGGGATACAATGAGCAGTTCTTC. Translated, it gives CASSTTGGYNEQFF.

This clonotype was picked up one time. The chain employs TRBV15 and TRBJ1-6, with no clear D. CDR1 LNHNV and CDR2 YYDKDF come from the germline V gene (reference sequence). The CDR3 has 12 amino acids. Trimming pared 0 bases from V and 11 bases from J, leaving 5 bases between. The CDR3 DNA is TGTGCCACCAGCAGAGATGGGGCACCCCTCCACTTT. It specifies CATSRDGAPLHF. Full variable domain (rest looked up from reference TRBV15 and TRBJ1-6): DAMVIQNPRYQVTQFGKPVTLSCSQTLNHNVMYWYQQKSSQAPKLLFHYYDKDFNNEADTPDNFQSRRPNTSFCFLDIRSPGLGDTAMYLCATSRDGAPLHFGNGTRLTVT.

On this clonotype itself: The junction and the germline gene differ at one end; a read error may be behind it. This sequence joins TRBV30 and TRBJ2-7, with 7 bases that match TRBD2. CDR1 and CDR2 from the germline V gene are GTSNPN and SVGIG (reference sequence). CDR3 length: 14 amino acids. This CDR3 is CARSVLPGGYEQYF. The CDR3 coding sequence is TGTGCCCGGAGTGTACTTCCCGGGGGGTACGAGCAGTACTTC.

The sample holds many counts of this clonotype. The V call is TRBV29-1, the J call TRBJ2-5, with D tentatively TRBD2 (7 bases). The CDR3 loop spans 12 amino acids. The V gene's germline CDR1 is SQVTM and CDR2 ANQGSEA. The V end was cut by 6 bases, the J end by 1 base, with 9 bases between. CDR3 amino acids: CSVRGGQETQYF. Written as DNA, the CDR3 is TGCAGCGTAAGGGGGGGCCAAGAGACCCAGTACTTC.

The chain uses TRBV24-1 and TRBJ2-1; possibly TRBD2 for D (5 bases). The germline V gene encodes CDR1 KGHDR and CDR2 SFDVKD. The CDR3 spans 16 residues. Trimming shortened V by 5 bases and J by 4 bases, and 17 bases separated the two germline ends. This chain's CDR3 is CATSGRRGLGYNEQFF. Here the CDR3 DNA reads TGTGCCACCAGTGGGAGGAGAGGATTAGGATACAATGAGCAGTTCTTC.

In its sample, this clonotype is medium-sized. The V and J genes are TRBV24-1 and TRBJ1-2; D is unresolved. The CDR3 sequence is 12 residues long. V was shortened by 1 base and J by 6 bases, with 5 bases between the two germline ends. The germline CDR1 and CDR2 sequences are KGHDR and SFDVKD. CDR3 amino acids: CATSDFGDGYTF. The CDR3 DNA follows: TGTGCCACCAGTGATTTCGGGGATGGCTACACCTTC.

The chain links TRBV29-1 to TRBJ2-2; D is possibly TRBD1 (5 bases). The CDR3 loop spans 12 amino acids. Germline assignment: CDR1 SQVTM and CDR2 ANQGSEA. V was shortened by 8 bases and J by 7 bases, with 14 bases between the two germline ends. CDR3 sequence reads: CSISGIGGELFF. DNA for the CDR3: TGCAGCATTTCAGGGATTGGCGGGGAGCTGTTTTTT.

This clonotype was counted at least ten times. This rearrangement joins TRBV7-9 to TRBJ1-1; 8 positions match TRBD1. CDR1 is SEHNR and CDR2 is FQNEAQ in the germline V gene (reference sequence). The CDR3 is 16 residues long. V was clipped by 1 base and J by 3 bases; unmatched bases: 7. CDR3 amino acids: CASSLGTGTGDTEAFF. CDR3 sequence (DNA): TGTGCCAGCAGCTTAGGGACAGGGACGGGGGACACTGAAGCTTTCTTT.

The V gene is TRBV20-1, the J gene TRBJ2-7, with 12 bases fitting TRBD2. The junction had 10 bases not matched to a gene; V was cut back by 5 bases and J by 5 bases. In germline, CDR1 is DFQATT, CDR2 SNEGSKA (reference sequence). This CDR3 contains 15 residues. CDR3 residues: CSAGPRLAGAHEQYF. In nucleotides, the CDR3 is TGCAGTGCTGGACCCAGACTAGCGGGAGCCCACGAGCAGTACTTC.

This chain's CDR3 is CASGVGGGYTF. In DNA, the CDR3 is TGCGCCAGCGGCGTGGGGGGTGGCTACACCTTC. This chain links TRBV10-2 with TRBJ1-2; tentatively, D is TRBD1 (5 bases). The CDR3 loop spans 11 amino acids. CDR1 is WSHSY and CDR2 is SAAADI in the germline V gene. Trimming cost V 8 bases and J 7 bases, with 11 bases left between them.

The CDR3 nucleotides are TGTGCCAGTAGTATCCTAGCGGGGACAGATACGCAGTATTTT. Translating it yields CASSILAGTDTQYF. The chain employs TRBV19 and TRBJ2-3, with 9 bases identical to TRBD2. This CDR3 comprises 14 residues. Germline CDR1 reads LNHDA; CDR2 reads SQIVND (reference sequence). V lost 3 bases and J lost 3; bases outside the gene matches: 1. Complete variable domain (other parts from reference TRBV19 and TRBJ2-3): DGGITQSPKYLFRKEGQNVTLSCEQNLNHDAMYWYRQDPGQGLRLIYYSQIVNDFQKGDIAEGYSVSREKKESFPLTVTSAQKNPTAFYLCASSILAGTDTQYFGPGTRLTVL.

The chain has TRBV15 and TRBJ1-5; D possibly corresponds to TRBD1 (5 bases). CDR1 is LNHNV and CDR2 is YYDKDF in the germline V gene (reference sequence). The CDR3 has 15 amino acids. The V end lost 3 bases, the J end lost 0 bases, and 9 bases lay between the germline ends. This CDR3 reads CATSREGHSNQPQHF. The CDR3 DNA reads as TGTGCCACCAGCAGGGAGGGGCATAGCAATCAGCCCCAGCATTTT.

The chain carries TRBV20-1 and TRBJ1-2; TRBD1 might be the D (6 bases). Germline values: CDR1 DFQATT, CDR2 SNEGSKA (reference sequence). This CDR3 comprises 15 residues. Trimming removed 5 bases at V and 0 bases at J, with 16 bases between. CDR3 sequence reads: CSAPKQGSANYGYTF. CDR3 DNA: TGCAGTGCTCCTAAGCAGGGGAGCGCTAACTATGGCTACACCTTC.

The chain joins TRBV15 to TRBJ2-7; either TRBD1 or TRBD2 may supply D (5 bases each). This CDR3 has 13 residues. Deletions cut 5 bases from V and 6 bases from J, with 14 bases between. From germline, CDR1 is LNHNV and CDR2 YYDKDF (reference sequence). The CDR3 DNA follows: TGTGCCACCAGCCGAGTCCCTGGGGGCGAGCAGTACTTC. Encoded protein: CATSRVPGGEQYF.

This chain connects TRBV24-1 to TRBJ2-7; weak D call: TRBD1 (7 bases). The germline V gene encodes CDR1 KGHDR and CDR2 SFDVKD. CDR3 length: 15 residues. Trimming left V 3 bases short and J 3 bases short, with 14 bases between. The CDR3 sequence is CATSDQGGKVYEQYF. As DNA, the CDR3 is TGTGCCACCAGTGATCAGGGGGGCAAAGTCTACGAGCAGTACTTC.

There are many counts of this clonotype. The V gene is TRBV5-6, the J gene TRBJ2-3; D unclear. The CDR3 has 16 amino acids. Germline loops: CDR1 SGHDT, CDR2 YYEEEE. Trimming removed 2 bases at V and 0 bases at J, with 13 bases between. This CDR3 is CASSFEVDQSTDTQYF. As DNA, the CDR3 is TGTGCCAGCAGCTTCGAGGTGGATCAGAGCACAGATACGCAGTATTTT.

This chain links TRBV7-9 with TRBJ2-7; D is unresolved. Per germline, CDR1 SEHNR and CDR2 FQNEAQ (reference sequence). Trimming removed 5 bases at V and 6 bases at J, with 11 bases between. CDR3 length equals 12 residues. The CDR3 here is CASSHPLPEQYF. DNA of the CDR3: TGTGCCAGCAGCCACCCTCTACCCGAGCAGTACTTC.